These 26 T cell receptor beta chains came from one sample sequenced in a study of human T cells and chemical hapten exposure. TCRdb reprocessed the RACE reads via MiXCR and lists one record per CDR3 protein. This sample has some 79,000 distinct CDR3 sequences; about 10% occur once, and the top ten carry around 5%. The time point is: patch test 2, 6 weeks after DPC sensitization. Treatment indicated: therapeutic diphenylcyclopropenone sensitization with weekly scalp DPC. This material consisted of whole blood, taken in connection with sensitization to the hapten diphenylcyclopropenone (DPC). Source of these receptors: a woman in her 50s with alopecia areata. Some clones in this sample may be carry-over from other donors' samples.

This clonotype was detected many times. V usage is TRBV14 and J usage is TRBJ1-4; tentative D call: TRBD1 (6 bases). This CDR3 has 15 residues. V was shortened by 2 bases and J by 4 bases, with 11 bases between the two germline ends. The V gene's germline CDR1 is SGHDN and CDR2 FVKESK. The CDR3 reads CASSQIGRGNEKLFF. CDR3 in DNA: TGTGCCAGCAGCCAAATTGGCAGGGGTAATGAAAAACTGTTTTTT.

This sequence joins TRBV6-5 and TRBJ1-3; tentatively, D is TRBD1 (5 bases). V lost 2 bases and J 8 bases, leaving 19 bases between the germline ends. Germline V CDR1 and CDR2: MNHEY, SVGAGI. The CDR3 length is 16 residues. The CDR3 sequence: CASSYADIGRGYTIYF. The DNA of the CDR3 is TGTGCCAGCAGTTACGCCGACATAGGGAGGGGATACACCATATATTTT.

This clonotype has a count of ten or more. V gene TRBV6-5 combines with J gene TRBJ1-1, with 11 bases that match TRBD1. This CDR3 is 18 amino acids long. Trimming removed 5 bases from V and 1 base from J; junction bases left unmatched: 12. Germline V gene data show CDR1 as MNHEY and CDR2 as SVGAGI. CDR3 protein: CASSPGGTGGRRNTEAFF. CDR3 sequence (DNA): TGTGCCAGCAGTCCCGGGGGGACAGGGGGTCGGAGGAACACTGAAGCTTTCTTT.

In its sample, this clonotype was seen many times. The rearrangement uses TRBV28 and TRBJ2-7; TRBD1 aligns across 10 bases. J gave up 6 bases and V 6 bases, and 5 bases lay outside the gene matches. This CDR3 is built from 13 residues. CDR1 and CDR2 from the germline V gene are MDHEN and SYDVKM. The CDR3 loop is CASSRDRGREQYF. As DNA, the CDR3 is TGTGCCAGCAGCCGGGACAGGGGACGCGAGCAGTACTTC.

The sample holds one count of this clonotype. This clone may be a read error of a much larger clone one base away. The chain employs TRBV5-1 and TRBJ2-2; 12 bases are shared with TRBD2. CDR1 is SGHRS, CDR2 YFSETQ, per germline. The V segment lost 0 bases and the J segment 2 bases; nucleotides outside the gene matches: 5. The CDR3 is made up of 18 amino acids. Here the CDR3 reads CASSLDETSGRNTGELFF. CDR3 coding DNA: TGCGCCAGCAGCTTGGATGAGACTAGCGGGAGAAACACCGGGGAGCTGTTTTTT.

This clonotype was seen at least ten times. The chain joins TRBV7-2 to TRBJ2-1, with D possibly TRBD2 on 5 matching bases. The germline V gene has CDR1 SGHTA and CDR2 FQGNSA. Trimming pared 5 bases from V and 9 bases from J, leaving 11 bases between. The CDR3 totals 12 residues. This chain's CDR3 is CASSPFRGEQFF. CDR3 DNA sequence: TGTGCCAGCAGCCCTTTCCGGGGTGAGCAGTTCTTC. Using reference TRBV7-2 and TRBJ2-1 for the parts outside the CDR3, the full variable domain is GAGVSQSPSNKVTEKGKDVELRCDPISGHTALYWYRQSLGQGLEFLIYFQGNSAPDKSGLPSDRFSAERTGGSVSTLTIQRTQQEDSAVYLCASSPFRGEQFFGPGTRLTVL.

This chain links TRBV6-2 or TRBV6-3 with TRBJ1-2, with D perhaps matching TRBD1 (6 bases). The CDR3 is made up of 16 amino acids. Trimming shortened V by 6 bases and J by 3 bases, and 20 bases separated the two germline ends. Per the germline V gene, CDR1 is MNHEY and CDR2 is SVGEGT. CDR3 coding DNA: TGTGCCAGCAGAGAAAGGACCATAAGACAGGACTATGGCTACACCTTC. Encoded protein: CASRERTIRQDYGYTF.

This clonotype has a handful of counts. The chain carries TRBV15 and TRBJ2-1, with D perhaps TRBD1 (5 bases). The germline V and J ends were trimmed by 0 bases and 0 bases, with 6 bases remaining between them. Germline loops: CDR1 LNHNV, CDR2 YYDKDF (reference sequence). The CDR3 runs 15 residues. CDR3 loop: CATSRDQGSYNEQFF. CDR3 nucleotides: TGTGCCACCAGCAGAGACCAGGGCTCCTACAATGAGCAGTTCTTC.

This clonotype was found many times. The rearrangement uses TRBV30 and TRBJ1-2; D gene ambiguous. CDR1 and CDR2 (germline): GTSNPN, SVGIG (reference sequence). Trimming shortened V by 1 base and J by 4 bases, and 10 bases separated the two germline ends. This CDR3 is built from 13 residues. CDR3 region: CAWSAVRGYGYTF. CDR3 sequence (DNA): TGTGCCTGGAGTGCCGTCCGCGGCTATGGCTACACCTTC.

This clonotype was counted ten times or more. The chain's CDR3 is CASSPTGGELFF. The CDR3 nucleotides read TGTGCCAGCAGTCCTACAGGCGGGGAGCTGTTTTTT. The chain joins TRBV27 to TRBJ2-2, with D possibly being TRBD1 (5 bases). The germline V gene has CDR1 MNHEY and CDR2 SMNVEV (reference sequence). CDR3 length equals 12 residues. The V end lost 5 bases, the J end lost 7 bases, and 8 bases lay between the germline ends.

This clonotype was counted ten times or more. This chain links TRBV9 with TRBJ2-7; 7 bases line up with TRBD1. The germline V gene encodes CDR1 SGDLS and CDR2 YYNGEE. This CDR3 region has 12 residues. The V gene end was trimmed by 3 bases and the J gene end by 6 bases; junction bases not matched to a gene: 3. The CDR3 loop is CASSGAGGEQYF. In DNA, the CDR3 is TGTGCCAGCAGCGGCGCAGGGGGCGAGCAGTACTTC.

This clonotype came up many times. The chain uses TRBV3-1 and TRBJ1-6, with D maybe TRBD1 (5 bases). The CDR3 has 12 residues. Trimming shortened V by 6 bases and J by 10 bases, and 10 bases separated the two germline ends. In germline, CDR1 is LGHDT, CDR2 YNNKEL (reference sequence). The CDR3 loop is CASSGAESPLHF. The CDR3 DNA sequence: TGTGCCAGCAGTGGGGCAGAGTCACCCCTCCACTTT. Using reference TRBV3-1 and TRBJ1-6 for the parts outside the CDR3, the full variable domain is DTAVSQTPKYLVTQMGNDKSIKCEQNLGHDTMYWYKQDSKKFLKIMFSYNNKELIINETVPNRFSPKSPDKAHLNLHINSLELGDSAVYFCASSGAESPLHFGNGTRLTVT.

This clonotype has ten or more counts. The chain recombines TRBV3-1 with TRBJ2-7; maybe TRBD1 (6 bases). CDR1 LGHDT and CDR2 YNNKEL come from the germline V gene (reference sequence). The CDR3 covers 14 residues. Trimming shortened V by 0 bases and J by 7 bases, and 13 bases separated the two germline ends. CDR3 in DNA: TGTGCCAGCAGCCAAGATGAAAGGGGGTTGGAGCAGTACTTC. Translation: CASSQDERGLEQYF.

This clonotype was observed at least ten times. The J gene is TRBJ2-2, the V gene TRBV19; D perhaps matches TRBD1 (6 bases). Trimming cost V 3 bases and J 6 bases, with 11 bases left between them. The CDR3 totals 14 residues. Per germline, CDR1 LNHDA and CDR2 SQIVND (reference sequence). CDR3 sequence: CASSIVQGAGELFF. Written as DNA, the CDR3 is TGTGCCAGTAGTATTGTACAGGGCGCCGGGGAGCTGTTTTTT.

This clonotype was counted only a few times. The CDR3 bases are TGCAGCGTTAAGCATGGGGTTAACACTGAAGCTTTCTTT. Amino acid sequence: CSVKHGVNTEAFF. The rearrangement joins TRBV29-1 to TRBJ1-1; D gene unclear. Germline-derived CDR1 and CDR2 are SQVTM and ANQGSEA. Trimming removed 5 bases at V and 2 bases at J, with 12 bases between. The CDR3 has 13 residues.

A few counts support this clonotype. This chain connects TRBV6-5 to TRBJ2-7; 9 bases are shared with TRBD1. The CDR3 loop spans 14 amino acids. V was pared by 5 bases and J by 2 bases, with 4 bases of the junction left unmatched. In germline, CDR1 is MNHEY, CDR2 SVGAGI. The DNA for the CDR3 is TGTGCCAGCAGTACCCGGGACAGGGCCTACGAGCAGTACTTC. Translation gives CASSTRDRAYEQYF.

A few counts support this clonotype. J is TRBJ2-2 and V is TRBV28, with D possibly matching TRBD2 (5 bases). CDR1 is MDHEN, CDR2 SYDVKM, per germline. This CDR3 has 15 residues. The V gene lost 6 bases and the J gene lost 6 bases, with 17 bases spanning the gap. This CDR3 is CASSVSIRGPGELFF. CDR3 bases: TGTGCCAGCAGCGTCTCAATCCGGGGTCCCGGGGAGCTGTTTTTT.

Concerning this clonotype: Being one base from a much bigger clone, this may be a read error. V gene TRBV19 combines with J gene TRBJ2-6; TRBD2 matches 7 bases. Germline V gene sequence: CDR1 LNHDA, CDR2 SQIVND (reference sequence). This CDR3 contains 16 residues. V shed 8 bases, J shed 1 base, and the junction held 8 bases outside the gene matches. The CDR3 reads CASRGGSSSGANVLTF. CDR3 bases: TGTGCCAGTCGCGGGGGTTCCTCGTCTGGGGCCAACGTCCTGACTTTC. Variable domain in full (rest from reference TRBV19 and TRBJ2-6): DGGITQSPKYLFRKEGQNVTLSCEQNLNHDAMYWYRQDPGQGLRLIYYSQIVNDFQKGDIAEGYSVSREKKESFPLTVTSAQKNPTAFYLCASRGGSSSGANVLTFGAGSRLTVL.

This clonotype has at least ten counts. The chain is built from TRBV29-1 and TRBJ1-2; D gene ambiguous. Trimming left V 1 base short and J 2 bases short, with 5 bases between. Per germline, CDR1 SQVTM and CDR2 ANQGSEA. CDR3 length: 12 residues. The CDR3 DNA reads as TGCAGCGTTGAAGTTCAGAACTATGGCTACACCTTC. Translated: CSVEVQNYGYTF.

Comment on this clonotype: The junction departs from germline at one end; a sequencing error may be responsible. The CDR3, as DNA: TGTGTCAGCTCAGGGGACAGAGATCAGCCCCAGCATTTT. As protein: CVSSGDRDQPQHF. The chain employs TRBV18 and TRBJ1-5; 7 nucleotides agree with TRBD1. The CDR3 covers 13 residues. Per germline, CDR1 KGHSH and CDR2 LQKENI.

This clonotype has only one observation. This chain links TRBV19 with TRBJ2-2; maybe TRBD1 (6 bases). V shed 7 bases and J shed 8 bases, with 20 bases lying between them. CDR1 is LNHDA and CDR2 is SQIVND in the germline V gene (reference sequence). This CDR3 region has 15 residues. The CDR3 region is CASNSQGPLWGELFF. Here the CDR3 DNA reads TGTGCCAGTAACTCACAGGGACCTTTGTGGGGGGAGCTGTTTTTT.

This clonotype showed up just a few times. The chain combines TRBV6-5 with TRBJ1-3; no clear D. Germline CDR1 reads MNHEY; CDR2 reads SVGAGI. CDR3 length: 17 amino acids. V lost 2 bases and J lost 0, with 14 bases in between. CDR3 residues: CASSYRPVRTSGNTIYF. The CDR3 DNA reads TGTGCCAGCAGTTACCGTCCCGTGAGGACCTCTGGAAACACCATATATTTT.

This clonotype has just a few counts. The rearrangement links TRBV2 to TRBJ2-3, with 10 bases that match TRBD2. V dropped 8 bases and J dropped 5; count of bases not matched to a gene: 7. The length of the CDR3 is 14 residues. Germline V CDR1 and CDR2: SNHLY, FYNNEI. CDR3 coding DNA: TGTGCCAGCCGGACTAGCGGAGGGGTAGATACGCAGTATTTT. It encodes CASRTSGGVDTQYF.

This rearrangement joins TRBV5-1 to TRBJ2-3; 14 bases are a match to TRBD2. The CDR3 runs to 19 residues. Losses at the gene ends were 3 bases for V and 9 bases for J; bases not matched to a gene: 18. Germline loops: CDR1 SGHRS, CDR2 YFSETQ. CDR3 sequence reads: CASSSYTRTGTSGSGTQYF. Here the CDR3 DNA reads TGCGCCAGCAGCTCCTACACTAGGACCGGGACTAGCGGGAGTGGCACGCAGTATTTT.

There are many counts of this clonotype. The chain is built from TRBV7-8 and TRBJ1-2; the match to TRBD1 covers 8 bases. With V trimmed by 4 bases and J by 8 bases, 6 bases remained unmatched. The CDR3 runs to 13 residues. Germline CDR1 reads SGHVS; CDR2 reads FQNEAQ. In nucleotides, the CDR3 is TGTGCCAGCAGCTCAAGGACAGGGTCCGGCTACACCTTC. This codes for CASSSRTGSGYTF.

The CDR3 sequence: CASTTPDYNEQFF. CDR3 nucleotide sequence: TGTGCCAGCACCACCCCCGACTACAATGAGCAGTTCTTC. V usage is TRBV7-9 and J usage is TRBJ2-1; D remains ambiguous. The germline V and J ends were trimmed by 7 bases and 3 bases, with 10 bases remaining between them. The CDR3 extends over 13 amino acids. Germline lookup yields CDR1 SEHNR and CDR2 FQNEAQ (reference sequence).